The clone carrying this T cell receptor (beta chain) is medium-sized. Its antigen remains unknown. The data were obtained in a study of spatial heterogeneity in lung cancer. About the research overall: Counts of TCR transcripts in tumor regions correlated strongly with a T cell module score (derived from matched bulk RNA-seq). Study findings and constraints: For expanded intratumoral alpha and beta TCRs, counts tracked tumor mutation counts.

Every cDNA TCR molecule received its own unique molecular identifier. TCRdb recomputed calls from the 5' RACE reads with MiXCR, one row per CDR3 protein. The sample records about 2,600 distinct CDR3 sequences, around 8.2% being singletons. This CDR3 spans 18 amino acids. Per the germline V gene, CDR1 is WNHNN and CDR2 is SYGVQD (reference sequence). Deletions cut 4 bases from V and 0 bases from J, with 19 bases between. Regarding time point: sample taken at primary tumor resection. The receptor comes from a male donor with early-stage non-small cell lung cancer. The starting material was lung tumor tissue, obtained at surgery. V is TRBV10-1 and J is TRBJ2-4; D unresolved. The CDR3 nucleotides read TGCGCCAGCAGTGTCCCGGCGGCAGGCCTCGGAGCCAAAAACATTCAGTACTTC. Its protein product is CASSVPAAGLGAKNIQYF.